There are a few counts of the clone carrying this T cell receptor (beta chain). Its specificity is unknown. Per the germline V gene, CDR1 is SGHVT and CDR2 is SQSDAQ. The CDR3 runs 15 residues. The V gene lost 1 base and the J gene lost 0 bases, with 9 bases spanning the gap. TCRdb processed the reads anew with MiXCR; each CDR3 protein has one entry. The sample has roughly 990,000 distinct CDR3 sequences; roughly a third are singletons. This sample stems from a study of T cell repertoires in cytomegalovirus infection. The chain combines TRBV7-4 with TRBJ1-2, with no clear D. The receptor was isolated from a human donor in good health (CMV status not recorded). Some clones in this sample may be carry-over from other donors' samples. This specimen consisted of cultured CD8+ T cells from PBMCs, obtained from culture after CMV antigen stimulation. CDR3 in amino acids: CASSLGGLANYGYTF. The CDR3 bases are TGTGCCAGCAGCTTAGGCGGGCTCGCTAACTATGGCTACACCTTC.